The T cell receptor (beta chain) described here comes from a study of shared clonotypes between healthy human individuals. General study findings and limits: Compared with memory subsets, naive subsets generally had larger estimated richness.

The length of the CDR3 is 14 residues. Profiling relied on immunoSEQ multiplex PCR, and the TCRdb table lists in-frame clones only, not all of them. The sample shows 2.3 million or so clones, 93% of them seen only once. About this clone itself: Its antigen remains unknown.

This clonotype was sampled from a man younger than 35 in good health. Some clones in this sample may be carry-over from other donors' samples. Sequencing was done on a sample of naive CD4+ T cells from PBMCs. This sample's subset: CD45RA+ positively selected. The V and J genes are TRBV21-1 and TRBJ1-5. TRBV21-1 is recorded as a pseudogene. CDR3 coding DNA: TGTGCCAGCCCCTTCGGACCGAGCAATCAGCCCCAGCATTTT. Encoded protein: CASPFGPSNQPQHF.